The 27 T cell receptor beta chains below all came from one sample that was sequenced in a study of T cell responses to AZD1222 COVID-19 vaccine. Libraries were prepared by immunoSEQ multiplex PCR; TCRdb keeps only in-frame clonotypes and omits some of them. The table records 150,000 to 200,000 clones, about 90% of them present only once. Specimen: peripheral blood, collected 28 days after the second dose of the MenACWY control vaccine. The receptor set was obtained from an adult who received the MenACWY meningococcal vaccine as a control.

This clone has only one observation. This chain uses TRBV29-1 with TRBJ1-1; D is uncertain. The V end was cut by 3 bases, the J end by 7 bases, with 6 bases between. The germline V gene encodes CDR1 SQVTM and CDR2 ANQGSEA. The length of the CDR3 is 10 residues. The CDR3 protein is CSVDEVEAFF. The DNA of the CDR3 is TGCAGCGTTGACGAGGTTGAAGCTTTCTTT.

The J gene is TRBJ2-3, the V gene TRBV3-1 (or the pseudogene TRBV3-2), with 7 bases identical to TRBD2. The CDR3 has 16 residues. V was clipped by 4 bases and J by 0 bases; unmatched bases: 7. CDR1 is LGHDT and CDR2 is YNNKEL in the germline V gene (reference sequence). CDR3 DNA sequence: TGTGCCAGCAGCCTAACCTGGACTAGAAGCACAGATACGCAGTATTTT. Encoded protein: CASSLTWTRSTDTQYF.

This chain connects TRBV7-2 to TRBJ1-6; D is unresolved. The CDR3 is made up of 14 amino acids. Germline CDR1 SGHTA, CDR2 FQGNSA. Between the trimmed V and J ends, which lost 1 base and 10 bases, there was a span of 11 bases. The CDR3 loop reads CASSLGVDPSPLHF. As DNA, the CDR3 is TGTGCCAGCAGCTTAGGGGTAGATCCGTCACCCCTCCACTTT.

In its sample, this clone was seen once. The chain combines TRBV12-5 with TRBJ2-3; TRBD2 matches at 9 bases. J was trimmed by 4 bases and V by 6 bases; bases with no gene match: 11. Germline CDR1 and CDR2: LGHNT and FRNRAP. This CDR3 region has 16 residues. The CDR3: CASGPGTSPSADTQYF. For the CDR3, the DNA is TGTGCTAGTGGCCCGGGGACTAGCCCTTCGGCAGATACGCAGTATTTT.

This clone has a single count. The gene calls are TRBV30 and TRBJ2-5; D unresolved. The CDR3 consists of 16 residues. Trimming took off 3 bases at V and 1 base at J, with 18 bases between the two ends. Germline values: CDR1 GTSNPN, CDR2 SVGIG (reference sequence). Here the CDR3 reads CAWSPRRTRPQETQYF. The DNA of the CDR3 is TGTGCCTGGAGCCCCAGGAGAACCAGACCCCAAGAGACCCAGTACTTC.

This chain joins TRBV28 and TRBJ1-4; the match to TRBD1 covers 7 bases. With 2 bases clipped from V and 6 bases from J, the junction kept 3 bases outside the gene matches. CDR1 and CDR2 (germline): MDHEN, SYDVKM. This CDR3 contains 14 residues. This CDR3 reads CASSLSQGDEKLFF. The CDR3 DNA follows: TGTGCCAGCAGTTTAAGTCAGGGGGATGAAAAACTGTTTTTT.

The V call is TRBV15, the J call TRBJ2-7, with D uncertain. This CDR3 has 13 amino acids. Germline loops: CDR1 LNHNV, CDR2 YYDKDF (reference sequence). The V end was cut by 0 bases, the J end by 6 bases, with 9 bases between. CDR3 protein: CATSRDLSVEQYF. CDR3 nucleotides: TGTGCCACCAGCAGAGACCTATCGGTCGAGCAGTACTTC. Full variable domain (rest looked up from reference TRBV15 and TRBJ2-7): DAMVIQNPRYQVTQFGKPVTLSCSQTLNHNVMYWYQQKSSQAPKLLFHYYDKDFNNEADTPDNFQSRRPNTSFCFLDIRSPGLGDTAMYLCATSRDLSVEQYFGPGTRLTVT.

The rearrangement links TRBV28 to TRBJ2-7, with 7 bases that match TRBD2. The CDR3 totals 14 residues. Germline V gene lookup returns CDR1 MDHEN and CDR2 SYDVKM. Unmatched junction bases numbered 1, after V lost 2 bases and J lost 0 bases. In DNA form, the CDR3 reads TGTGCCAGCAGTTTAGCGGGAGCCTCCTACGAGCAGTACTTC. Amino acid sequence: CASSLAGASYEQYF.

This clone showed up just once. The V call is TRBV19, the J call TRBJ1-3; D gene unclear. The CDR3 extends over 13 amino acids. The germline V gene has CDR1 LNHDA and CDR2 SQIVND (reference sequence). Trimming removed 0 bases from V and 9 bases from J, with 9 bases in between. The CDR3 nucleotides read TGTGCCAGTAGTATAGAGGAGTCGGGCACCATATATTTT. This translates into CASSIEESGTIYF.

The chain links TRBV7-9 to TRBJ1-4, with D uncertain. The length of the CDR3 is 14 residues. Trimming removed 5 bases at V and 7 bases at J, with 14 bases between. CDR1 and CDR2 (germline): SEHNR, FQNEAQ (reference sequence). The CDR3 loop is CASSQGGSGEKLFF. The DNA for the CDR3 is TGTGCCAGCAGCCAAGGAGGGAGCGGTGAAAAACTGTTTTTT.

The V and J genes are TRBV5-6 and TRBJ1-2, with a weak D call TRBD1 (6 bases). The CDR3 loop spans 12 amino acids. The germline V and J ends were trimmed by 7 bases and 4 bases, with 11 bases remaining between them. Germline-derived CDR1 and CDR2 are SGHDT and YYEEEE. CDR3 DNA: TGTGCCAGCCTCCGGGACACCTATGGCTACACCTTC. It encodes CASLRDTYGYTF.

In the case of this clone: Germline is not matched at one junction end, which may reflect a read error. J is TRBJ2-1 and V is TRBV6-5; perhaps TRBD2 as D (5 bases). The CDR3 is made up of 15 amino acids. Germline values: CDR1 MNHEY, CDR2 SVGAGI. Here the CDR3 DNA reads TGTGCCAGCAGTTACTCGTTCCGGGGTTACAGTGAGCAGTTCTTC. It translates to CASSYSFRGYSEQFF.

The chain uses TRBV25-1 and TRBJ1-6, with D tentatively TRBD1 (6 bases). The CDR3 has 14 amino acids. From germline, CDR1 is MGHDK and CDR2 SYGVNS. The V gene lost 5 bases and the J gene lost 8 bases, with 13 bases spanning the gap. The CDR3 DNA is TGTGCCAGCAGTCTTTGGACAGCCCATTCACCCCTCCACTTT. Residues: CASSLWTAHSPLHF.

This rearrangement joins TRBV6-5 to TRBJ2-1; D not certain. V dropped 4 bases and J dropped 4 bases, with 14 bases sitting between them. Germline V gives CDR1 MNHEY, CDR2 SVGAGI. CDR3 size: 15 residues. The CDR3 protein is CASSFTLQEYNEQFF. CDR3 bases: TGTGCCAGCAGTTTTACCCTCCAGGAGTACAATGAGCAGTTCTTC.

The rearrangement uses TRBV5-1 and TRBJ1-2; TRBD1 aligns across 9 bases. CDR1 SGHRS and CDR2 YFSETQ come from the germline V gene. Germline trimming cut 0 bases from V and 6 bases from J; bases unmatched to any gene: 3. The CDR3 has 14 amino acids. In DNA form, the CDR3 reads TGCGCCAGCAGCTTGGCCGGGACAGGGAATGGCTACACCTTC. Amino acid sequence: CASSLAGTGNGYTF.

This clone was seen once. The chain joins TRBV4-2 to TRBJ1-5, with D uncertain. This CDR3 contains 12 residues. V was clipped by 1 base and J by 4 bases, with 2 bases between them. CDR1 is LGHNA and CDR2 is YNFKEQ in the germline V gene. Here the CDR3 reads CASSQGNQPQHF. CDR3 nucleotides: TGTGCCAGCAGCCAAGGGAATCAGCCCCAGCATTTT.

The chain combines TRBV6-2 or TRBV6-3 with TRBJ2-3, with D unclear. V was pared by 0 bases and J by 8 bases, with 18 bases between. There are 16 residues in the CDR3. The germline V gene has CDR1 MNHEY and CDR2 SVGEGT. CDR3 in DNA: TGTGCCAGCAGTTACTCGACCGATGATGGAACCGGTACGCAGTATTTT. As protein: CASSYSTDDGTGTQYF.

The chain carries TRBV4-2 and TRBJ2-1, with 8 positions matching TRBD2. CDR1 and CDR2 (germline): LGHNA, YNFKEQ. Trimming at V came to 5 bases and at J to 6 bases, leaving 9 bases not matched to a gene. The CDR3 is 15 residues long. The CDR3 DNA reads as TGTGCCAGCAGCGTATCTAGCGGGCCACCCAATGAGCAGTTCTTC. This translates into CASSVSSGPPNEQFF.

The chain couples TRBV15 to TRBJ2-6, with D unresolved. The CDR3 extends over 16 amino acids. Trimming cost V 0 bases and J 1 base, with 7 bases left between them. Germline V lookup: CDR1 LNHNV, CDR2 YYDKDF (reference sequence). CDR3 bases: TGTGCCACCAGCAGAGATCTAGGTTCTGGGGCCAACGTCCTGACTTTC. Amino acid sequence: CATSRDLGSGANVLTF.

V and J are TRBV2 and TRBJ1-5; a weak D match, TRBD1 (6 bases). Trimming took off 7 bases at V and 4 bases at J, with 20 bases between the two ends. The length of the CDR3 is 16 residues. CDR1 is SNHLY and CDR2 is FYNNEI in the germline V gene. CDR3 region: CASKGIRGRRNQPQHF. CDR3 DNA sequence: TGTGCCAGCAAAGGGATCAGGGGAAGGCGGAATCAGCCCCAGCATTTT.

V usage is TRBV7-2 and J usage is TRBJ2-3, with 9 nucleotides matching TRBD1. Per germline, CDR1 SGHTA and CDR2 FQGNSA. The CDR3 is 15 amino acids. The V segment lost 6 bases and the J segment 4 bases; nucleotides outside the gene matches: 8. CDR3 sequence reads: CASRPPGQGSDTQYF. Here the CDR3 DNA reads TGTGCCAGCAGACCGCCGGGACAGGGTTCAGATACGCAGTATTTT.

The V gene is TRBV7-2, the J gene TRBJ2-3; 7 nucleotides line up with TRBD2. V shed 5 bases and J 4 bases; nucleotides not matched to a gene: 9. The CDR3 spans 15 residues. The V gene's germline CDR1 is SGHTA and CDR2 FQGNSA. CDR3 DNA: TGTGCCAGCAGCGCCTGGACTAGATCGTCAGATACGCAGTATTTT. It specifies CASSAWTRSSDTQYF.

CDR3 in DNA: TGTGCCAGCAGCCAAGATGAGGGGCTAGTTGCGTCCACAGATACGCAGTATTTT. This sequence encodes CASSQDEGLVASTDTQYF. This chain uses TRBV3-1 (or the pseudogene TRBV3-2) with TRBJ2-3; D may correspond to TRBD1 or TRBD2 (5 bases each). Germline loops: CDR1 LGHDT, CDR2 YNNKEL (reference sequence). The CDR3 length is 18 residues. With 0 bases removed from V and 2 bases from J, the gap between germline ends came to 18 bases.

The gene calls are TRBV20-1 and TRBJ1-5; D gene uncertain. The CDR3 contains 13 residues. Trimming removed 3 bases at V and 3 bases at J, with 9 bases between. Germline V gene lookup returns CDR1 DFQATT and CDR2 SNEGSKA (reference sequence). The CDR3 bases are TGCAGTGCTAGTGGAGGATACAATCAGCCCCAGCATTTT. Translated, it gives CSASGGYNQPQHF.

The chain has TRBV19 and TRBJ2-7, with D unclear. The CDR3 extends over 11 amino acids. V lost 6 bases and J 3 bases, leaving 6 bases between the germline ends. Germline V gene lookup returns CDR1 LNHDA and CDR2 SQIVND (reference sequence). CDR3 sequence: CASSRNYEQYF. CDR3 sequence (DNA): TGTGCCAGTAGCCGGAACTACGAGCAGTACTTC.

This clone was counted between two and nine times. V is TRBV7-9 and J is TRBJ1-1, with D possibly TRBD1 on 6 matching bases. Germline V lookup: CDR1 SEHNR, CDR2 FQNEAQ (reference sequence). Trimming cost V 10 bases and J 0 bases, with 18 bases left between them. This CDR3 region has 15 residues. Written as DNA, the CDR3 is TGTGCCACGCGACGGACAGCTACCATGAACACTGAAGCTTTCTTT. Translation: CATRRTATMNTEAFF. Filled out from reference TRBV7-9 and TRBJ1-1, the complete variable domain reads DTGVSQNPRHKITKRGQNVTFRCDPISEHNRLYWYRQTLGQGPEFLTYFQNEAQLEKSRLLSDRFSAERPKGSFSTLEIQRTEQGDSAMYLCATRRTATMNTEAFFGQGTRLTVV.

V gene TRBV11-3 combines with J gene TRBJ1-1; D not certain. The CDR3 is 15 residues long. The germline CDR1 and CDR2 sequences are SGHNT and YENEEA. The ends were cut back, 5 bases at V and 1 base at J, with 14 bases in the middle. In DNA, the CDR3 is TGTGCCAGCAGCCCGGGCTTTACCGAGAACACTGAAGCTTTCTTT. As protein: CASSPGFTENTEAFF.